The 26 T cell receptor beta chains below all came from one sample that was sequenced in a study of blood T cell repertoires in COVID-19. Assay used: immunoSEQ multiplex PCR; TCRdb lists only in-frame clones, some missing. This repertoire shows about 40,000 clones, just under 85% found once; its top ten account for roughly 2.6%. The sequenced sample was peripheral blood. These receptors all stem from an older woman with acute or convalescent COVID-19.

The gene calls are TRBV19 and TRBJ1-2; a possible D gene is TRBD1 (5 bases). Germline V gene lookup returns CDR1 LNHDA and CDR2 SQIVND (reference sequence). This CDR3 region has 15 residues. V shed 3 bases and J shed 2 bases, with 13 bases lying between them. The CDR3 here is CASSIWEGRNYGYTF. The CDR3 DNA reads TGTGCCAGTAGTATCTGGGAGGGGAGGAACTATGGCTACACCTTC.

This clone came up once. The rearrangement uses TRBV9 and TRBJ2-7; D uncertain. Trimming took 0 bases from V and 3 from J, leaving 10 bases between them. This CDR3 region has 14 residues. CDR1 and CDR2 (germline): SGDLS, YYNGEE. Here the CDR3 reads CASSVGGTNYEQYF. The CDR3 bases are TGTGCCAGCAGCGTAGGTGGCACCAACTACGAGCAGTACTTC. Together with reference TRBV9 and TRBJ2-7, the CDR3 gives the full variable domain: DSGVTQTPKHLITATGQRVTLRCSPRSGDLSVYWYQQSLDQGLQFLIQYYNGEERAKGNILERFSAQQFPDLHSELNLSSLELGDSALYFCASSVGGTNYEQYFGPGTRLTVT.

The chain has TRBV5-1 and TRBJ2-1, with no clear D. Germline V lookup: CDR1 SGHRS, CDR2 YFSETQ. CDR3 length: 14 amino acids. The V end lost 0 bases, the J end lost 5 bases, and 9 bases lay between the germline ends. CDR3 residues: CASSLGSIDNEQFF. In DNA, the CDR3 is TGCGCCAGCAGCTTGGGCAGTATCGACAATGAGCAGTTCTTC.

This clone has just one count. The chain joins TRBV18 to TRBJ2-3, with 7 bases matching TRBD1. This CDR3 contains 14 residues. Germline V gene sequence: CDR1 KGHSH, CDR2 LQKENI. V lost 6 bases and J lost 5; bases outside the gene matches: 8. The CDR3 spells CASSAVTGEDTQYF. DNA of the CDR3: TGTGCCAGCTCCGCCGTTACAGGGGAAGATACGCAGTATTTT.

The gene calls are TRBV6-5 and TRBJ2-7; 9 bases fit TRBD1. Germline V CDR1 and CDR2: MNHEY, SVGAGI. The CDR3 is made up of 15 amino acids. Losses at the gene ends were 0 bases for V and 6 bases for J; bases not matched to a gene: 6. This CDR3 is CASSYSGTGYSEQYF. The CDR3, as DNA: TGTGCCAGCAGTTACTCTGGGACAGGGTACTCCGAGCAGTACTTC.

The CDR3 DNA sequence: TGTGCCAGCACGGGGGGAGGTTTGCATGGCTACACCTTC. This gives the protein CASTGGGLHGYTF. The chain has TRBV12-3 or TRBV12-4 and TRBJ1-2, with D possibly being TRBD1 (5 bases). Trimming took 7 bases from V and 6 from J, leaving 15 bases between them. The CDR3 extends over 13 amino acids.

The chain couples TRBV19 to TRBJ2-7; D is perhaps TRBD1 (5 bases). V dropped 10 bases and J dropped 3 bases, with 16 bases sitting between them. CDR1 is LNHDA and CDR2 is SQIVND in the germline V gene (reference sequence). The CDR3 has 13 amino acids. CDR3 nucleotide sequence: TGTGCCACCTTAGTAGGGGTTCTCTACGAGCAGTACTTC. This gives the protein CATLVGVLYEQYF.

Turning to this clone: This sample includes further DNA sequences coding for the same CDR3. This chain connects TRBV19 to TRBJ1-2; 8 bases are a match to TRBD1. J was trimmed by 2 bases and V by 4 bases; bases with no gene match: 0. The CDR3 length is 13 residues. Per germline, CDR1 LNHDA and CDR2 SQIVND (reference sequence). CDR3 residues: CASSRDRNYGYTF. The DNA of the CDR3 is TGTGCCAGTAGTAGGGACAGGAACTATGGCTACACCTTC.

The V gene is TRBV3-1 (or the pseudogene TRBV3-2), the J gene TRBJ1-6, with 10 bases identical to TRBD1. The junction had 2 bases not matched to a gene; V was cut back by 8 bases and J by 7 bases. Germline V lookup: CDR1 LGHDT, CDR2 YNNKEL (reference sequence). The CDR3 extends over 13 amino acids. CDR3 DNA sequence: TGTGCCAGCGGGGGACAGGGGAATTCACCCCTCCACTTT. Residues: CASGGQGNSPLHF.

The chain links TRBV6-5 to TRBJ2-3; D is perhaps TRBD2 (6 bases). The CDR3 consists of 15 residues. Germline V gene data show CDR1 as MNHEY and CDR2 as SVGAGI. V lost 0 bases, J lost 6 bases, and 13 bases lay in between. The CDR3 DNA sequence: TGTGCCAGCAGTTACTCCCACAACCGGGAGGATACGCAGTATTTT. It translates to CASSYSHNREDTQYF.

The V call is TRBV7-3, the J call TRBJ2-1, with TRBD2 matching over 8 bases. The germline V gene encodes CDR1 SGHTA and CDR2 FQGTGA. V shed 4 bases and J 6 bases; nucleotides not matched to a gene: 8. CDR3 size: 15 residues. CDR3 loop: CASSSRLAPINEQFF. In nucleotides, the CDR3 is TGTGCCAGCAGCTCTCGACTAGCGCCGATCAATGAGCAGTTCTTC. The full variable domain, with the rest looked up from reference TRBV7-3 and TRBJ2-1, is GAGVSQTPSNKVTEKGKYVELRCDPISGHTALYWYRQSLGQGPEFLIYFQGTGAADDSGLPNDRFFAVRPEGSVSTLKIQRTERGDSAVYLCASSSRLAPINEQFFGPGTRLTVL.

The chain couples TRBV9 to TRBJ1-2; weak D call: TRBD1 (5 bases). This CDR3 spans 14 amino acids. CDR1 is SGDLS, CDR2 YYNGEE, per germline. The V and J ends lost 6 bases and 2 bases respectively, with 14 bases between them. The CDR3 spells CASTQGQGNYGYTF. CDR3 coding DNA: TGTGCCAGCACCCAAGGCCAGGGCAACTATGGCTACACCTTC.

Here the CDR3 reads CASSQVREGDSPLHF. In nucleotides, the CDR3 is TGTGCCAGCAGCCAAGTCAGGGAGGGCGATTCACCCCTCCACTTT. The chain carries TRBV3-1 (or the pseudogene TRBV3-2) and TRBJ1-6; tentative D call: TRBD1 (5 bases). Germline loops: CDR1 LGHDT, CDR2 YNNKEL (reference sequence). Trimming shortened V by 1 base and J by 8 bases, and 12 bases separated the two germline ends. CDR3 length: 15 amino acids.

This chain connects TRBV5-4 to TRBJ2-3; the match to TRBD2 covers 11 bases. Germline CDR1 and CDR2: SGHNT and YYREEE (reference sequence). This CDR3 is built from 16 residues. V shed 4 bases, J shed 2 bases, and the junction held 6 bases outside the gene matches. Here the CDR3 DNA reads TGTGCCAGCAGCAACAGACTAGCGGGGTCCACAGATACGCAGTATTTT. This codes for CASSNRLAGSTDTQYF.

The V and J genes are TRBV7-2 and TRBJ1-1; a possible D gene is TRBD1 (5 bases). This CDR3 comprises 17 residues. Trimming shortened V by 1 base and J by 0 bases, and 15 bases separated the two germline ends. Germline CDR1 SGHTA, CDR2 FQGNSA. The CDR3 is CASSLGSGLWMNTEAFF. As DNA, the CDR3 is TGTGCCAGCAGCTTAGGGTCAGGGCTATGGATGAACACTGAAGCTTTCTTT.

The CDR3 DNA reads TGTGCCACCAGTAGGGGGGGGAATCCCTCGACAGATACGCAGTATTTT. Amino acids: CATSRGGNPSTDTQYF. The chain couples TRBV24-1 to TRBJ2-3, with D perhaps matching TRBD2 (7 bases). The V gene's germline CDR1 is KGHDR and CDR2 SFDVKD. The V end was cut by 6 bases, the J end by 3 bases, with 18 bases between. This CDR3 spans 16 amino acids.

This chain connects TRBV7-7 to TRBJ2-1, with 8 nucleotides matching TRBD2. With 5 bases clipped from V and 6 bases from J, the junction kept 9 bases outside the gene matches. Germline loops: CDR1 SSHAT, CDR2 FNYEAQ (reference sequence). The CDR3 totals 15 residues. CDR3 nucleotide sequence: TGTGCCAGCAGCATCGAAGCGGGAGTCGCCAATGAGCAGTTCTTC. Translating it yields CASSIEAGVANEQFF.

This chain connects TRBV6-2 or TRBV6-3 to TRBJ2-5; D remains unclear. The V gene lost 3 bases and the J gene lost 7 bases, with 9 bases spanning the gap. The length of the CDR3 is 12 residues. Germline CDR1 reads MNHEY; CDR2 reads SVGEGT. CDR3 coding DNA: TGTGCCAGCAGTTATACCATCGGGACCCAGTACTTC. As protein: CASSYTIGTQYF.

The rearrangement joins TRBV5-1 to TRBJ1-3; D remains unclear. The CDR3 has 13 amino acids. V was clipped by 0 bases and J by 8 bases, with 9 bases between them. The germline V gene encodes CDR1 SGHRS and CDR2 YFSETQ. CDR3 sequence reads: CASSLAGLDTIYF. CDR3 nucleotides: TGCGCCAGCAGCTTGGCCGGGTTGGACACCATATATTTT. Full variable domain (remainder filled in from reference TRBV5-1 and TRBJ1-3): KAGVTQTPRYLIKTRGQQVTLSCSPISGHRSVSWYQQTPGQGLQFLFEYFSETQRNKGNFPGRFSGRQFSNSRSEMNVSTLELGDSALYLCASSLAGLDTIYFGEGSWLTVV.

The CDR3 coding sequence is TGTGCCAGCAGCGACCTTACAGGGTTTGGCGGAAACACCATATATTTT. Protein sequence: CASSDLTGFGGNTIYF. The chain carries TRBV28 and TRBJ1-3; tentatively, D is TRBD1 (6 bases). The CDR3 loop spans 16 amino acids. From germline, CDR1 is MDHEN and CDR2 SYDVKM. V gave up 6 bases and J gave up 4 bases, with 19 bases separating them.

This clone was observed once. The chain carries TRBV5-1 and TRBJ2-5; 7 nucleotides line up with TRBD1. Germline V gives CDR1 SGHRS, CDR2 YFSETQ. The CDR3 runs to 14 residues. The trim removed 7 bases at V and 5 bases at J, leaving 11 bases unmatched. The CDR3, as DNA: TGCGCCAGCCGCCGTCGGACAGGCGGGGAGACCCAGTACTTC. Its protein is CASRRRTGGETQYF.

The J gene is TRBJ1-4, the V gene TRBV5-6, with 7 positions matching TRBD1. CDR1 is SGHDT and CDR2 is YYEEEE in the germline V gene. V lost 4 bases and J lost 0; bases outside the gene matches: 6. The CDR3 is made up of 16 amino acids. The CDR3 loop is CASSVTGSATNEKLFF. The CDR3, as DNA: TGTGCCAGCAGCGTGACAGGGTCTGCAACTAATGAAAAACTGTTTTTT.

The J gene is TRBJ1-1, the V gene TRBV10-1, with D possibly TRBD1 on 5 matching bases. The CDR3 is 13 amino acids. Trimming removed 2 bases from V and 1 base from J, with 5 bases in between. Germline V gene sequence: CDR1 WNHNN, CDR2 SYGVQD (reference sequence). CDR3 protein: CASSEQGNTEAFF. CDR3 nucleotide sequence: TGCGCCAGCAGTGAGCAGGGGAACACTGAAGCTTTCTTT.

The genes are TRBV19 and TRBJ1-5; D ambiguous. Per germline, CDR1 LNHDA and CDR2 SQIVND (reference sequence). The CDR3 runs to 17 residues. The V end lost 3 bases, the J end lost 0 bases, and 15 bases lay between the germline ends. Here the CDR3 DNA reads TGTGCCAGTAGTATCGAGTTGAGGCAGATTAGCAATCAGCCCCAGCATTTT. This translates into CASSIELRQISNQPQHF. Full variable domain (missing parts from reference TRBV19 and TRBJ1-5): DGGITQSPKYLFRKEGQNVTLSCEQNLNHDAMYWYRQDPGQGLRLIYYSQIVNDFQKGDIAEGYSVSREKKESFPLTVTSAQKNPTAFYLCASSIELRQISNQPQHFGDGTRLSIL.

The chain has TRBV19 and TRBJ2-7; the D gene is possibly TRBD2 (5 bases). The CDR3 runs 16 residues. V was pared by 3 bases and J by 7 bases, with 22 bases between. Germline loops: CDR1 LNHDA, CDR2 SQIVND (reference sequence). CDR3 DNA sequence: TGTGCCAGTAGTATCCCCTCGTCCGGGATCTTGGGGGAGCAGTACTTC. Its translation: CASSIPSSGILGEQYF.

In its sample, this clone was seen a few times. The chain joins TRBV19 to TRBJ1-6; perhaps TRBD1 as D (5 bases). This CDR3 region has 13 residues. Germline V lookup: CDR1 LNHDA, CDR2 SQIVND (reference sequence). Deletions cut 5 bases from V and 10 bases from J, with 12 bases between. The CDR3 loop is CASSPYGGSPLHF. The CDR3 DNA reads TGTGCCAGTAGTCCCTACGGGGGGTCACCCCTCCACTTT.